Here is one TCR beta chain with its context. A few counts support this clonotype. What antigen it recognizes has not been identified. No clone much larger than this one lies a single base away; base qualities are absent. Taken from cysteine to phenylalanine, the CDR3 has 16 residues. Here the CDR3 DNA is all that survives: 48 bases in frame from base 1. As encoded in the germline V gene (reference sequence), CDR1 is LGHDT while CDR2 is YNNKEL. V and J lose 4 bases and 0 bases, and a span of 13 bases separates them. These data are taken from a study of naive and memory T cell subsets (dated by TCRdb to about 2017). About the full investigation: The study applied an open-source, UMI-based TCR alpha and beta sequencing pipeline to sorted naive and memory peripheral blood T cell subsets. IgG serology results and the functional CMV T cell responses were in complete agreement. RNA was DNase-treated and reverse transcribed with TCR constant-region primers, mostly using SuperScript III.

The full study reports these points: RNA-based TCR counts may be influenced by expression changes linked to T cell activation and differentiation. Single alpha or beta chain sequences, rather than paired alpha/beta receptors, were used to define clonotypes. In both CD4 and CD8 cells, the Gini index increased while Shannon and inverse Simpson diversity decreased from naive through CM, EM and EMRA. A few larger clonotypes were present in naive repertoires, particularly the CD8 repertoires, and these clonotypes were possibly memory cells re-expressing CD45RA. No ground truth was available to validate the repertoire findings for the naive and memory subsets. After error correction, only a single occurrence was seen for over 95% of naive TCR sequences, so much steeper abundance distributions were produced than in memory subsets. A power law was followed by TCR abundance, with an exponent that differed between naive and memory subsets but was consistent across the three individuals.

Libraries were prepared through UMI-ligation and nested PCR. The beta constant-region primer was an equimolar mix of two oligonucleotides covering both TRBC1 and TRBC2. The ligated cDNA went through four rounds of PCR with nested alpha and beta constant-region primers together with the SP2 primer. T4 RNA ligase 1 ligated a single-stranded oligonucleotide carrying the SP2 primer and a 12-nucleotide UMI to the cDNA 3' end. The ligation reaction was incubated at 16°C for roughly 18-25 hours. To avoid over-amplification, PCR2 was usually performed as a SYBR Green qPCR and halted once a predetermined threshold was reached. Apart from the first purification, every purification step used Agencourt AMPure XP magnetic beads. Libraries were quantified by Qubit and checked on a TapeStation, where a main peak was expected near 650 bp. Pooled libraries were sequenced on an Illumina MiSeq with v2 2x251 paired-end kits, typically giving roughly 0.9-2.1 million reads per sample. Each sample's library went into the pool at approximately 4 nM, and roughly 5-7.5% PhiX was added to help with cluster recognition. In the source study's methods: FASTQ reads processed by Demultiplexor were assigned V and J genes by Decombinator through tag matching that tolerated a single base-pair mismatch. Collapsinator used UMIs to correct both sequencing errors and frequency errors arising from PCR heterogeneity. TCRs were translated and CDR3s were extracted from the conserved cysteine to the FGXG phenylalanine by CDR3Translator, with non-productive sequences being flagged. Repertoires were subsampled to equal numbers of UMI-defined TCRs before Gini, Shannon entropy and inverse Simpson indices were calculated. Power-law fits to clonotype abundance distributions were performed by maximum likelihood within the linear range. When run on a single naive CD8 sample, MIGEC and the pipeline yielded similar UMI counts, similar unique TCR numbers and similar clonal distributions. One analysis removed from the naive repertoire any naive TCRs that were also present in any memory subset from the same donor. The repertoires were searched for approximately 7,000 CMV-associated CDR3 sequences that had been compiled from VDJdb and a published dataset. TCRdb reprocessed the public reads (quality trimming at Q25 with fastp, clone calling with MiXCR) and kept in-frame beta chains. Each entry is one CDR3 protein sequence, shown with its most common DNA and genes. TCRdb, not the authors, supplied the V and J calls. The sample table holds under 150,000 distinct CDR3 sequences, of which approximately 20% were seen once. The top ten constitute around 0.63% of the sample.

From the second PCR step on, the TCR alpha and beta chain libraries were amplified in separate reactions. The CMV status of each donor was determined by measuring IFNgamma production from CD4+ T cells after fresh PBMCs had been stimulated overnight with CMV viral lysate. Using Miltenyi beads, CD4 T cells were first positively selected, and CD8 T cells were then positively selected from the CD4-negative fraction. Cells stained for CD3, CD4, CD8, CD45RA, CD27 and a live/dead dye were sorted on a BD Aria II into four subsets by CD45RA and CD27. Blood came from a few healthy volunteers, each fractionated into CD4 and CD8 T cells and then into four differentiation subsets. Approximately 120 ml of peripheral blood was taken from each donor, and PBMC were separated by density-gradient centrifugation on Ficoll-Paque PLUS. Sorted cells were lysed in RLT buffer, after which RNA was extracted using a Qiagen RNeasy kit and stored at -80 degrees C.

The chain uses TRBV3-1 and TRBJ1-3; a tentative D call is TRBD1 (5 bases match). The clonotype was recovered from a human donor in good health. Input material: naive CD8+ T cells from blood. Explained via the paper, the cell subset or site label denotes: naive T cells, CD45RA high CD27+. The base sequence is TGTGCCAGCAGCCCCCAGGCAGGGAGCTCTGGAAACACCATATATTTT. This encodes CASSPQAGSSGNTIYF.